The entry below gives a single T cell receptor (beta chain) sequence along with its context. The target antigen is unknown. 60 Vbeta and 13 Jbeta primers were used in PCR. The repertoire was sequenced with immunoSEQ multiplex PCR; TCRdb's copy has only in-frame clones and lacks some. The sample has approximately 160,000 clones; approximately 84% are singletons. Participants comprised healthy donors of bone marrow. This entry belongs to a study of cytomegalovirus exposure and HLA in healthy donors. Study observations and caveats: Upon later analysis, TCR association rates were observed to vary by HLA locus, being highest for DRB1 and lowest for HLA-C. Later, an analysis found that common viral pathogens appeared to be linked with several of the most significant clusters.

The sample consisted of PBMCs. The TCR was taken from a woman in her forties or fifties in good health and CMV-seropositive.

DNA for the CDR3: TGCAGCTCCCTCGCGGGGGGCACAGATACGCAGTATTTT. Translating gives CSSLAGGTDTQYF. V usage is TRBV29-1 and J usage is TRBJ2-3, with 7 bases that match TRBD2. Germline V gene data show CDR1 as SQVTM and CDR2 as ANQGSEA. V was pared by 8 bases and J by 1 base, with 6 bases of the junction left unmatched. The CDR3 totals 13 residues.